The clone carrying this TCR beta chain was counted at least ten times. Its antigen is still unknown. The data belong to a study of T-cell memory formation after mild COVID-19. Study as a whole: TCR clusters mostly belonged to single donors. Notes on the study in general: A balance of CD4 and CD8 characterized clones contracting day 15 to 85, whereas later expanders leaned CD4+.

Germline CDR1 reads MGHRA; CDR2 reads YSYEKL. The CDR3 extends over 18 amino acids. After removal of 1 base from V and 0 bases from J, the junction contained 11 bases not matched to a gene. From 5'RACE with constant-segment primers came TCR alpha and TCR beta cDNA libraries that carried sample barcodes and UMIs. MiXCR, applied by TCRdb to the 5' RACE reads, yields one record per CDR3 protein. The sample includes about 190,000 distinct CDR3 sequences, 15% to 20% seen only once; the top ten take about 2.4%. The chain carries TRBV4-1 and TRBJ2-7; 8 nucleotides align to TRBD1. The sample taken for sequencing was PBMCs or a T cell subset sorted from them (not recorded which). This receptor was identified in an adult woman who had mild COVID-19 (a few samples of this study predate the infection). Cell type and time point are not known. CDR3: CASSQGFGRTGSSYEQYF. CDR3 nucleotide sequence: TGCGCCAGCAGCCAAGGTTTCGGTCGGACAGGGAGCTCCTACGAGCAGTACTTC.